These T cell receptor beta chains were read from a single sample in a study of control samples from healthy donors and cancer patients. This table comes from immunoSEQ multiplex PCR, and its TCRdb copy is limited to in-frame clones, with some not included. The table records around 130,000 clones, approximately 90% of them present only once. Sequenced sample: blood. All receptors come from a man younger than 35 in good health. Each CDR3 is given with its conserved first and last residue. Fields, in order: V gene, clone size, J gene, D gene, CDR3 DNA, CDR3 protein. A D gene is named only where the DNA matches it firmly. Clone size is not always given. Where it is, it says once, few, many or a class for expanded clones.

>TRBV6-2/TRBV6-3|NA|TRBJ1-6|TRBD1
TGTGCCAGCAGCCACTCTTACTCGACAGGGCTAGATTCACCCCTCCACTTT
CASSHSYSTGLDSPLHF
>TRBV28|NA|TRBJ2-5|NA
TGTGCCAGCCAAAGTGGACGGAACCCCCAAGAGACCCAGTACTTC
CASQSGRNPQETQYF
>TRBV4-3|once|TRBJ2-4|TRBD1
TGCGCCAGCAGCCAAGCGGCCGTCGGGACAGATAGGGAGAACATTCAGTACTTC
CASSQAAVGTDRENIQYF
>TRBV10-3|NA|TRBJ2-1|NA
TGTGCCATCAGTGCTAGGTCCTCTGAGAATGAGCAGTTCTTC
CAISARSSENEQFF
>TRBV5-1|once|TRBJ1-4|NA
TGCGCCAGCAGCTCTCAGGGGCCGAATGAAAAACTGTTTTTT
CASSSQGPNEKLFF
>TRBV11-2|once|TRBJ2-5|TRBD2
TGTGCCAGCAGCAACCGCACCTCGACTAGCGGGTCACCAAAAGAGACCCAGTACTTC
CASSNRTSTSGSPKETQYF
>TRBV7-2|NA|TRBJ2-5|NA
TGTGCCAGCAGCTTAGCGCAGAATCGAGAGACCCAGTACTTC
CASSLAQNRETQYF
>TRBV15|once|TRBJ1-5|NA
TGTGCCACCAGCAGAGATCGCGGTAATCAGCCCCAGCATTTT
CATSRDRGNQPQHF
>TRBV14|NA|TRBJ1-4|TRBD1
TGTGCCAGCAGCCGCCTTACAGGGGACGGTGAAAAACTGTTTTTT
CASSRLTGDGEKLFF
>TRBV9|NA|TRBJ1-3|TRBD1
TGTGCCAGCAGCGTCGGAACAGGGGGTAACACCATATATTTT
CASSVGTGGNTIYF
>TRBV4-3|NA|TRBJ2-1|TRBD2
TGCGCCAGCAGCAACAGTATAGCGGGAGATGACAATGAGCAGTTCTTC
CASSNSIAGDDNEQFF
>TRBV2|NA|TRBJ2-6|TRBD1
TGTGCCAGCAGTTTCGACAGGGCTGGGGCCAACGTCCTGACTTTC
CASSFDRAGANVLTF
>TRBV11-3|NA|TRBJ2-1|TRBD2
TGTGCCAGCAGCTCCGGGACTAGCGGATACAATGAGCAGTTCTTC
CASSSGTSGYNEQFF
>TRBV18|NA|TRBJ2-5|TRBD1
TGTGCCAGCTCACCCCGACAGGGGAACCAGGAGACCCAGTACTTC
CASSPRQGNQETQYF
>TRBV6-2/TRBV6-3|NA|TRBJ2-3|TRBD2
TGTGCCAGCAGTGCAACCCGACTAGCGGGAAACCGGCACACAGATACGCAGTATTTT
CASSATRLAGNRHTDTQYF
>TRBV19|NA|TRBJ1-3|TRBD1
TGTGCCAGTAGGGGGACAGGTATTGGAAACACCATATATTTT
CASRGTGIGNTIYF
>TRBV2|NA|TRBJ2-7|NA
TGTGCCAGCAGTGAAGCGGGGGGTCTAGGGTCCTACGAGCAGTACTTC
CASSEAGGLGSYEQYF
>TRBV25-1|NA|TRBJ1-2|TRBD1
TGTGCCAGCAGTTTCGGGACAGCCTATGTCCCTTATGGCTACACCTTC
CASSFGTAYVPYGYTF
>TRBV7-9|NA|TRBJ1-1|NA
TGTGCCAGCAGCTTAGTTCACACTGAAGCTTTCTTT
CASSLVHTEAFF
>TRBV3-1/TRBV3-2|NA|TRBJ2-3|NA
TGTGCCAGCAGCCAAGACCGGGAGAGTGATACGCAGTATTTT
CASSQDRESDTQYF
>TRBV4-1|NA|TRBJ2-1|NA
TGCGCCAGCAGCCAAGAGAACTCGGTGGGGTTCGATGAGCAGTTCTTC
CASSQENSVGFDEQFF
>TRBV7-8|NA|TRBJ2-5|NA
TGTGCCAGCAAGCGGGTTTTGCCCCTACAAGAGACCCAGTACTTC
CASKRVLPLQETQYF
>TRBV28|NA|TRBJ1-2|NA
TGTGCCAGCAGTTTAGGGGTCGACTATGGCTACACCTTC
CASSLGVDYGYTF
>TRBV7-8|NA|TRBJ2-3|NA
TGTGCCAGCAGCCCAAGCGGCGTGGGGACAGATACGCAGTATTTT
CASSPSGVGTDTQYF
>TRBV5-6|NA|TRBJ2-1|NA
TGTGCCAGCAGCCGCCGGGGGGCGGAAGAGCAGTTCTTC
CASSRRGAEEQFF